The present T cell receptor beta chain was sequenced within a study of T cell responses to AZD1222 COVID-19 vaccine. Of note for this clone: Its matching antigen is unknown.

Findings of the study overall: The number of AZD1222 recipients seropositive at baseline was only 5 to 7.

The assay was immunoSEQ multiplex PCR, and TCRdb's table has in-frame clones only and misses some. The table has just under 95,000 clones, approximately 90% seen once; the top ten hold around a fifth. The CDR3 has 17 residues. The V end was cut by 0 bases, the J end by 8 bases, with 22 bases between. The V gene's germline CDR1 is MGHRA and CDR2 YSYEKL. Source: peripheral blood, taken on day 0 of AZD1222 vaccination. The gene calls are TRBV4-1 and TRBJ1-2; unclear D gene. The source of this sequence is an adult in good health. For the CDR3, the DNA is TGCGCCAGCAGCCAAGATGGCCTGCAGGACCCTTTAGGCGGCTACACCTTC. It encodes CASSQDGLQDPLGGYTF.